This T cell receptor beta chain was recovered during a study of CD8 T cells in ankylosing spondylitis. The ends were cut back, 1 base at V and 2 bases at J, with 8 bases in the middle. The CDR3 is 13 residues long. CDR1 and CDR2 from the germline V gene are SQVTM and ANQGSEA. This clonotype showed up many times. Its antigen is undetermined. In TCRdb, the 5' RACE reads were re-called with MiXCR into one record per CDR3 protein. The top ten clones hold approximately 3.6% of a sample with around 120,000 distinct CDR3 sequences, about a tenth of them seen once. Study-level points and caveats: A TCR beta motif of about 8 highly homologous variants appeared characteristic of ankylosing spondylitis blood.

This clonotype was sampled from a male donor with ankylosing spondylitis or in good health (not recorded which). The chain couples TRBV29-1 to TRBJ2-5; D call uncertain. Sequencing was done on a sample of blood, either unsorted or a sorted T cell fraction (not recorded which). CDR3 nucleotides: TGCAGCGTTGAAGCGCGGATGCAAGAGACCCAGTACTTC. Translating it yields CSVEARMQETQYF.